These T cell receptor beta chains were read from a single sample in a study of technical replicates of blood from a few donors. Generated by immunoSEQ multiplex PCR, the TCRdb table keeps only in-frame clones and is missing some. The sample includes about 69,000 clones, roughly 88% of them seen just once. Sample: PBMCs. The receptors were gathered from a human donor in good health. Some clones in this sample may be carry-over from other donors' samples. Each CDR3 is given with its conserved first and last residue. The D gene is left open where the match is weak. Clone size is stated in some rows and not others, as once, few, many or a class when expanded.

TRBV7-2	.	TRBJ1-5	.	CASSLVGDRRNQPQHF	TGTGCCAGCAGCTTAGTAGGAGACAGGCGTAATCAGCCCCAGCATTTT
TRBV4-2	once	TRBJ2-3	.	CASSQEYNSLADTQYF	TGTGCCAGCAGCCAAGAATATAACTCCCTTGCAGATACGCAGTATTTT
TRBV7-9	.	TRBJ1-1	.	CASSLAEGVEAFF	TGTGCCAGCAGCTTAGCCGAAGGGGTTGAAGCTTTCTTT
TRBV2	.	TRBJ1-2	TRBD1	CASSQTQGESGYTF	TGTGCCAGCAGCCAGACACAGGGGGAAAGTGGCTACACCTTC
TRBV7-3	.	TRBJ2-7	.	CASAMGYGGDEQYF	TGTGCCAGCGCAATGGGGTACGGAGGGGACGAGCAGTACTTC
TRBV4-3	.	TRBJ1-2	TRBD1	CASSQGTGGYTF	TGCGCCAGCAGCCAGGGGACAGGCGGCTACACCTTC
TRBV14	.	TRBJ2-1	TRBD2	CASSHPLAGAFSSYNEQFF	TGTGCCAGCAGCCATCCCCTAGCGGGGGCTTTTAGCTCCTACAATGAGCAGTTCTTC
TRBV7-6	.	TRBJ2-5	TRBD1	CASSRMTGPSGTQYF	TGTGCCAGCAGCCGAATGACAGGGCCGTCGGGGACCCAGTACTTC
TRBV9	.	TRBJ2-3	TRBD2	CASSARRAAGGGTDTQYF	TGTGCCAGCAGCGCGCGCCGGGCAGCGGGGGGTGGCACAGATACGCAGTATTTT
TRBV5-4	.	TRBJ2-7	.	CASSATGGVGSYEQYF	TGTGCCAGCAGCGCGACGGGGGGCGTAGGATCCTACGAGCAGTACTTC
TRBV21-1	once	TRBJ1-1	.	CASSKLRIMNTEAFF	TGTGCCAGCAGCAAACTGAGGATAATGAACACTGAAGCTTTCTTT
TRBV4-3	.	TRBJ1-2	.	CASSQERGGAGGYTF	TGCGCCAGCAGCCAAGAGCGAGGGGGTGCAGGCGGCTACACCTTC
TRBV10-3	.	TRBJ1-2	.	CAISESTAHGYTF	TGTGCCATCAGTGAGTCCACAGCCCATGGCTACACCTTC
TRBV15	.	TRBJ1-5	TRBD1	CATSRGQPKLVYSNQPQHF	TGTGCCACCAGCAGGGGACAGCCCAAACTAGTCTATAGCAATCAGCCCCAGCATTTT
TRBV19	.	TRBJ2-5	TRBD2	CASRPPKVNRTKQTGGHQETQYF	TGTGCCAGTAGGCCTCCCAAAGTGAACAGGACGAAGCAGACGGGAGGGCACCAAGAGACCCAGTACTTC